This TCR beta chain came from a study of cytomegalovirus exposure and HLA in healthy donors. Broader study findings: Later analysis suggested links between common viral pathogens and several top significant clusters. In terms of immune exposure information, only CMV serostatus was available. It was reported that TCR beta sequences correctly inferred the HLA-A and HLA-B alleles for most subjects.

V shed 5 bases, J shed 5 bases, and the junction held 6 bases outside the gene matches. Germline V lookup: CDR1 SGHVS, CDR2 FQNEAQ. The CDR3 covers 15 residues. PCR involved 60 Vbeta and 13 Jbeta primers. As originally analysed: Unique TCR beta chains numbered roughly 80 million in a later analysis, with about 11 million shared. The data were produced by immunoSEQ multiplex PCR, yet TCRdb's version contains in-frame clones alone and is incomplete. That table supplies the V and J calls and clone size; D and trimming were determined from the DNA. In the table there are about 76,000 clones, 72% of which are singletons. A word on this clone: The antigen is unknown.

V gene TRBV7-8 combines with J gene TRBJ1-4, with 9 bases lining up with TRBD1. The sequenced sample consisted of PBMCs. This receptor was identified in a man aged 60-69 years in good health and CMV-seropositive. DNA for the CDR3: TGTGCCAGCAGCCCGGGGACAGGGAGGAATGAAAAACTGTTTTTT. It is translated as CASSPGTGRNEKLFF.